The 28 T cell receptor beta chains given below trace back to one sample, sequenced in a study of T cell responses to AZD1222 COVID-19 vaccine. Measured with immunoSEQ multiplex PCR; TCRdb has only the in-frame clones, and not every one. The data contain 95,000 to 150,000 clones, around 94% of them singletons. The starting material was peripheral blood, obtained on day 0 of AZD1222 vaccination. The origin of the receptors is an adult in good health.

The chain is built from TRBV24-1 and TRBJ2-3; 11 bases are a match to TRBD2. The trim removed 5 bases at V and 2 bases at J, leaving 8 bases unmatched. Germline CDR1 is KGHDR and CDR2 is SFDVKD. CDR3 length: 17 amino acids. CDR3 in DNA: TGTGCCACCAGTGGTGCGACTAGCGGGACTTTCACAGATACGCAGTATTTT. It is translated as CATSGATSGTFTDTQYF.

The J gene is TRBJ2-2, the V gene TRBV7-2; D is undetermined. CDR3 size: 14 residues. Germline V gene sequence: CDR1 SGHTA, CDR2 FQGNSA. V lost 2 bases and J 4 bases, leaving 8 bases between the germline ends. CDR3 nucleotides: TGTGCCAGCAGCTTATTCTCCCTCACCGGGGAGCTGTTTTTT. Its protein is CASSLFSLTGELFF.

This chain links TRBV6-5 with TRBJ1-5, with a possible D match to TRBD1 (6 bases). The CDR3 covers 14 residues. The V gene's germline CDR1 is MNHEY and CDR2 SVGAGI. Trimming left V 5 bases short and J 2 bases short, with 10 bases between. CDR3 DNA: TGTGCCAGCAGTCACAGGGTTGGCAATCAGCCCCAGCATTTT. Translation gives CASSHRVGNQPQHF.

The chain employs TRBV5-1 and TRBJ2-1; TRBD2 aligns across 9 bases. V lost 0 bases to trimming and J lost 2 bases; unmatched junction nucleotides: 12. The V gene's germline CDR1 is SGHRS and CDR2 YFSETQ. There are 19 residues in the CDR3. CDR3 DNA sequence: TGCGCCAGCAGCTTGGCTCGACTAGCGGACAACACCCCCTACAATGAGCAGTTCTTC. Amino acid sequence: CASSLARLADNTPYNEQFF.

The J gene is TRBJ1-5, the V gene TRBV7-2; D possibly corresponds to TRBD1 (6 bases). The CDR3 has 17 residues. Germline assignment: CDR1 SGHTA and CDR2 FQGNSA. V was trimmed by 3 bases and J by 2 bases, leaving 17 bases between them. The CDR3 bases are TGTGCCAGCAGCTTGTACCAGGGGAGTAGAGGCAATCAGCCCCAGCATTTT. It specifies CASSLYQGSRGNQPQHF.

J is TRBJ1-3 and V is TRBV12-3 or TRBV12-4; D not resolved. Between the trimmed V and J ends, which lost 6 bases and 1 base, there was a span of 7 bases. CDR3 length: 13 amino acids. The CDR3 coding sequence is TGTGCCAGCAGGGCAGGATCTGGAAACACCATATATTTT. Translating it yields CASRAGSGNTIYF.

V gene TRBV5-1 combines with J gene TRBJ2-5; possibly TRBD1 or TRBD2 for D (5 bases each). The germline V gene has CDR1 SGHRS and CDR2 YFSETQ. The CDR3 is made up of 14 amino acids. The germline V and J ends were trimmed by 3 bases and 2 bases, with 11 bases remaining between them. CDR3 amino acids: CASSSGTSQETQYF. The DNA for the CDR3 is TGCGCCAGCAGCTCCGGGACGTCTCAAGAGACCCAGTACTTC.

The chain has TRBV12-5 and TRBJ1-1; D is possibly TRBD1 (6 bases). V dropped 5 bases and J dropped 0 bases, with 13 bases sitting between them. Looked up from germline, CDR1 is LGHNT and CDR2 is FRNRAP. The CDR3 spans 15 residues. CDR3 sequence: CASGPWTDLNTEAFF. CDR3 bases: TGTGCTAGTGGTCCGTGGACAGACTTGAACACTGAAGCTTTCTTT.

This chain connects TRBV9 to TRBJ2-2; D uncertain. The germline gives CDR1 SGDLS, CDR2 YYNGEE. V was shortened by 4 bases and J by 0 bases, with 7 bases between the two germline ends. CDR3 size: 14 residues. CDR3 DNA: TGTGCCAGCAGCCCCCGAACGAACACCGGGGAGCTGTTTTTT. Its translation is CASSPRTNTGELFF. Using reference TRBV9 and TRBJ2-2 for the parts outside the CDR3, the full variable domain is DSGVTQTPKHLITATGQRVTLRCSPRSGDLSVYWYQQSLDQGLQFLIQYYNGEERAKGNILERFSAQQFPDLHSELNLSSLELGDSALYFCASSPRTNTGELFFGEGSRLTVL.

The CDR3: CASSRTSGGPRADTQYF. Written as DNA, the CDR3 is TGTGCCAGCAGCCGGACTAGCGGGGGGCCCCGGGCAGATACGCAGTATTTT. The genes are TRBV5-4 and TRBJ2-3; 14 nucleotides align to TRBD2. The CDR3 has 17 residues. Germline V gene sequence: CDR1 SGHNT, CDR2 YYREEE (reference sequence). V was clipped by 4 bases and J by 4 bases; unmatched bases: 8.

The chain carries TRBV4-1 and TRBJ2-1; the match to TRBD2 covers 16 bases. This CDR3 contains 20 residues. Trimming cost V 1 base and J 4 bases; bases outside gene matches: 10. The germline V gene encodes CDR1 MGHRA and CDR2 YSYEKL. The CDR3 bases are TGCGCCAGCAGCCAAGGGAGGGCGGGACTAGCGGGGGGGTCGTACAATGAGCAGTTCTTC. It is translated as CASSQGRAGLAGGSYNEQFF.

This chain uses TRBV19 with TRBJ1-1; TRBD1 might be the D (5 bases). V gave up 8 bases and J gave up 8 bases, with 21 bases separating them. This CDR3 is 14 amino acids long. CDR1 and CDR2 from the germline V gene are LNHDA and SQIVND (reference sequence). The DNA of the CDR3 is TGTGCCAGTTGGTTAGGGGAGGTGCCAACCGAAGCTTTCTTT. Residues: CASWLGEVPTEAFF.

The chain carries TRBV19 and TRBJ2-2; 10 bases are a match to TRBD1. CDR3 size: 16 residues. V shed 5 bases, J shed 2 bases, and the junction held 5 bases outside the gene matches. The germline V gene encodes CDR1 LNHDA and CDR2 SQIVND (reference sequence). The DNA for the CDR3 is TGTGCCAGTAGTCCCTGGGACAGGGGTAACACCGGGGAGCTGTTTTTT. Amino acid sequence: CASSPWDRGNTGELFF.

The chain is built from TRBV19 and TRBJ1-5, with TRBD1 identical over 7 bases. CDR1 and CDR2 from the germline V gene are LNHDA and SQIVND (reference sequence). The CDR3 covers 12 residues. The CDR3 DNA reads TGTGCTACCGGGACAGGCAATCAGCCCCAGCATTTT. Translation gives CATGTGNQPQHF.

This chain connects TRBV5-4 to TRBJ2-3; TRBD1 matches 8 bases. CDR1 is SGHNT, CDR2 YYREEE, per germline (reference sequence). This CDR3 is built from 14 residues. J gave up 5 bases and V 4 bases, and 6 bases lay outside the gene matches. The CDR3 region has the DNA TGTGCCAGCAGCGAGCAGGGGGCGGGAGATACGCAGTATTTT. This translates into CASSEQGAGDTQYF.

DNA of the CDR3: TGTGCCAGCAGCTTGGACCCCGGCCAGGGGAGAGGCTACACCTTC. It specifies CASSLDPGQGRGYTF. The chain couples TRBV5-5 to TRBJ1-2; D perhaps matches TRBD1 (6 bases). CDR3 length: 15 residues. Germline V lookup: CDR1 SGHKS, CDR2 YYEKEE (reference sequence). V lost 0 bases and J 8 bases, leaving 17 bases between the germline ends.

The chain joins TRBV7-2 to TRBJ1-5; 7 positions match TRBD1. With V trimmed by 3 bases and J by 6 bases, 2 bases remained unmatched. From germline, CDR1 is SGHTA and CDR2 FQGNSA. There are 13 residues in the CDR3. The CDR3 region has the DNA TGTGCCAGCAGCTTGGGACAGTTTCAGCCCCAGCATTTT. Its protein is CASSLGQFQPQHF.

This chain links TRBV19 with TRBJ1-1, with D perhaps matching TRBD1 (5 bases). Trimming took off 5 bases at V and 0 bases at J, with 16 bases between the two ends. The CDR3 contains 16 residues. Germline V gene sequence: CDR1 LNHDA, CDR2 SQIVND (reference sequence). The CDR3 loop reads CASSGGWDILNTEAFF. The CDR3 nucleotides read TGTGCCAGTAGTGGGGGTTGGGATATATTGAACACTGAAGCTTTCTTT. Combining the CDR3 with reference TRBV19 and TRBJ1-1 gives the whole variable domain DGGITQSPKYLFRKEGQNVTLSCEQNLNHDAMYWYRQDPGQGLRLIYYSQIVNDFQKGDIAEGYSVSREKKESFPLTVTSAQKNPTAFYLCASSGGWDILNTEAFFGQGTRLTVV.

The genes are TRBV5-4 and TRBJ1-1; D is undetermined. Germline loops: CDR1 SGHNT, CDR2 YYREEE (reference sequence). V lost 3 bases, J lost 5 bases, and 8 bases lay in between. This CDR3 spans 12 amino acids. CDR3 nucleotides: TGTGCCAGCAGCTCCCCTATGACTGAAGCTTTCTTT. It is translated as CASSSPMTEAFF.

The chain joins TRBV11-1 to TRBJ1-1, with D hard to call. V lost 2 bases and J 1 base, leaving 8 bases between the germline ends. The length of the CDR3 is 14 residues. CDR1 SGHAT and CDR2 FQDESV come from the germline V gene (reference sequence). The CDR3 DNA sequence: TGTGCCAGCAGCTTAAAAGTTGAGAACACTGAAGCTTTCTTT. Translating gives CASSLKVENTEAFF.

V is TRBV15 and J is TRBJ2-1; 8 bases map to TRBD1. Trimming took 3 bases from V and 2 from J; bases not matched to a gene: 3. Germline V gives CDR1 LNHNV, CDR2 YYDKDF (reference sequence). CDR3 length equals 15 residues. CDR3 in amino acids: CATSRDRDPYNEQFF. The CDR3 coding sequence is TGTGCCACCAGCAGGGACAGGGATCCCTACAATGAGCAGTTCTTC.

The CDR3 bases are TGTGCCAGCAGCCCCGGGGGCCAGGGCATTTATGGCTACACCTTC. It is translated as CASSPGGQGIYGYTF. The chain carries TRBV11-2 and TRBJ1-2, with D perhaps TRBD1 (6 bases). CDR3 length: 15 amino acids. Looked up from germline, CDR1 is SGHAT and CDR2 is FQNNGV. The germline V and J ends were trimmed by 5 bases and 5 bases, with 18 bases remaining between them.

This rearrangement joins TRBV6-1 to TRBJ2-1, with 8 bases fitting TRBD2. CDR1 is MNHNS and CDR2 is SASEGT in the germline V gene. With V trimmed by 2 bases and J by 8 bases, 14 bases remained unmatched. This CDR3 region has 17 residues. The CDR3 loop reads CASSERISGGRYDEQFF. The DNA of the CDR3 is TGTGCCAGCAGTGAACGCATCAGCGGGGGCCGGTACGATGAGCAGTTCTTC.

V and J are TRBV25-1 and TRBJ2-7; D may be TRBD2 (6 bases). Per germline, CDR1 MGHDK and CDR2 SYGVNS. This CDR3 has 17 amino acids. Between the trimmed V and J ends, which lost 4 bases and 0 bases, there was a span of 19 bases. The CDR3 reads CASSGGRESLFSYEQYF. The DNA of the CDR3 is TGTGCCAGCAGTGGGGGCCGGGAGAGCCTTTTCTCCTACGAGCAGTACTTC.

Here the CDR3 DNA reads TGTGCCAGCAGCTCCCGGGACAGGCGAGAGGGCACTGAAGCTTTCTTT. It specifies CASSSRDRREGTEAFF. This chain links TRBV21-1 with TRBJ1-1; no DNA check was done on the table's D call, TRBD1. TRBV21-1 is annotated as a pseudogene. The CDR3 covers 16 residues.

The V gene is TRBV19, the J gene TRBJ1-2; D perhaps matches TRBD1 (5 bases). Germline V CDR1 and CDR2: LNHDA, SQIVND (reference sequence). The CDR3 extends over 15 amino acids. The V and J ends lost 5 bases and 6 bases respectively, with 19 bases between them. CDR3 sequence reads: CASSPYTRGAHGYTF. CDR3 bases: TGTGCCAGTAGTCCCTATACCCGTGGGGCACATGGCTACACCTTC. Using reference TRBV19 and TRBJ1-2 for the parts outside the CDR3, the full variable domain is DGGITQSPKYLFRKEGQNVTLSCEQNLNHDAMYWYRQDPGQGLRLIYYSQIVNDFQKGDIAEGYSVSREKKESFPLTVTSAQKNPTAFYLCASSPYTRGAHGYTFGSGTRLTVV.

The chain uses TRBV5-1 and TRBJ1-2, with TRBD1 matching 8 bases. Trimming cost V 4 bases and J 4 bases; bases outside gene matches: 6. Germline V CDR1 and CDR2: SGHRS, YFSETQ. The CDR3 runs 14 residues. CDR3 sequence (DNA): TGCGCCAGCAGCGAAGGACAGGGACCCTATGGCTACACCTTC. Its protein is CASSEGQGPYGYTF.

This sequence joins TRBV6-5 and TRBJ2-1, with D possibly matching TRBD1 (6 bases). V shed 5 bases and J shed 11 bases, with 13 bases lying between them. This CDR3 has 12 amino acids. Germline CDR1 is MNHEY and CDR2 is SVGAGI. CDR3 nucleotides: TGTGCCAGCAGTACCCAAGGACAGAAGCAGTTCTTC. Encoded protein: CASSTQGQKQFF.